This T cell receptor (beta chain) was identified in a study of CD8+CD57+ T cells in acquired aplastic anemia. In germline, CDR1 is LNHDA, CDR2 SQIVND (reference sequence). The CDR3 is 15 residues long, ends included. A note on this clonotype: No conserved phenylalanine or tryptophan ends this CDR3, so it is likely a read error. It is unclear where the CDR3 begins or ends on the DNA, so no DNA is shown, and the CDR3 is as TCRdb lists it.

Profiles of TCR beta VDJ and CDR3 were generated from a genomic DNA template. TCRdb independently ran MiXCR on the reads; one entry per CDR3 protein. The sample includes about 160,000 distinct CDR3 sequences, about 50% of them seen just once. In patients chosen for sequencing, flow cytometry had shown CD8+CD57+ cell expansion. The sample was sorted CD4+, CD8+, or CD8+CD57+ T cells (not recorded which) from PBMCs. V gene TRBV19 combines with J gene TRBJ2-5; the D call of TRBD2 is as the table states it, not checked on the DNA. This sequence originates from a human donor with aplastic anemia. The CDR3 is CASSPAPGLAGVGDL.